A single count supports the clone carrying this T cell receptor (beta chain). This specimen belongs to a study of cytomegalovirus exposure and HLA in healthy donors. Researchers ran the PCR with 60 Vbeta and 13 Jbeta primers. TCRdb's copy holds only in-frame clones and misses some; the assay was immunoSEQ multiplex PCR. Among about 180,000 clones listed, 72% were seen once. Trimming cost V 3 bases and J 0 bases, with 11 bases left between them. CDR1 and CDR2 (germline): LNHDA, SQIVND (reference sequence). The CDR3 is made up of 15 amino acids. Material: PBMCs. The chain uses TRBV19 and TRBJ1-2; the D gene is possibly TRBD1 (5 bases). This clonotype was sampled from a human donor in good health. The CDR3 DNA sequence: TGTGCCAGTAGTATGGTCGGGACTACTAACTATGGCTACACCTTC. Translated: CASSMVGTTNYGYTF.